This T cell receptor beta chain was recorded in a study of naive and memory T cell subsets. Findings and limits, study-wide: Over 90% of naive TCR sequences appeared only once, unlike memory subsets. A clonotype means one alpha or beta sequence, not an alpha/beta pair.

An equimolar mix of two oligonucleotides served as the beta constant-region primer for TRBC1 and TRBC2. Nested alpha and beta constant-region primers with the SP2 primer drove four PCR rounds on ligated cDNA. TCRdb re-derived calls from the UMI-ligation and nested PCR reads in MiXCR, one entry per CDR3 protein. This sample carries tens of thousands of distinct CDR3 sequences, 10% to 15% of them seen once, and the ten largest clones take 0.75% to 0.95%. With regard to this clonotype: The target antigen is unknown.

The CDR3 is 14 residues long. The V gene's germline CDR1 is MNHEY and CDR2 SVGEGT. The ends were cut back, 8 bases at V and 0 bases at J, with 11 bases in the middle. CD4 T cells were positively selected, then CD8 T cells from the CD4-negative fraction. The clonotype was recovered from a human donor in good health. The specimen was central memory CD4+ T cells from blood. The chain links TRBV6-2 or TRBV6-3 to TRBJ2-1; D tentatively fits TRBD1 or TRBD2 (5 bases each). The CDR3 sequence is CASEPGSSYNEQFF. CDR3 coding DNA: TGTGCCAGCGAACCAGGGAGCTCCTACAATGAGCAGTTCTTC.